This T cell receptor beta chain derives from a study of early T cells in non-severe SARS-CoV-2 infection. Each CDR3 protein gets one entry after TCRdb re-called the 5' RACE reads with MiXCR. Of about 130,000 distinct CDR3 sequences in the sample, 14% to 15% were seen once. The source material was whole blood. The clonotype originates from an adult who was a healthcare worker with PCR-confirmed SARS-CoV-2 infection or an uninfected control (not recorded which).

This CDR3 reads CASSLDGYNEQFF. The CDR3 bases are TGCGCCAGCAGCCTGGACGGCTACAATGAGCAGTTCTTC. The chain couples TRBV5-1 to TRBJ2-1; D is uncertain. This CDR3 is built from 13 residues. V was shortened by 4 bases and J by 3 bases, with 8 bases between the two germline ends. Looked up from germline, CDR1 is SGHRS and CDR2 is YFSETQ. Supplemented by reference TRBV5-1 and TRBJ2-1, the full variable domain reads KAGVTQTPRYLIKTRGQQVTLSCSPISGHRSVSWYQQTPGQGLQFLFEYFSETQRNKGNFPGRFSGRQFSNSRSEMNVSTLELGDSALYLCASSLDGYNEQFFGPGTRLTVL.